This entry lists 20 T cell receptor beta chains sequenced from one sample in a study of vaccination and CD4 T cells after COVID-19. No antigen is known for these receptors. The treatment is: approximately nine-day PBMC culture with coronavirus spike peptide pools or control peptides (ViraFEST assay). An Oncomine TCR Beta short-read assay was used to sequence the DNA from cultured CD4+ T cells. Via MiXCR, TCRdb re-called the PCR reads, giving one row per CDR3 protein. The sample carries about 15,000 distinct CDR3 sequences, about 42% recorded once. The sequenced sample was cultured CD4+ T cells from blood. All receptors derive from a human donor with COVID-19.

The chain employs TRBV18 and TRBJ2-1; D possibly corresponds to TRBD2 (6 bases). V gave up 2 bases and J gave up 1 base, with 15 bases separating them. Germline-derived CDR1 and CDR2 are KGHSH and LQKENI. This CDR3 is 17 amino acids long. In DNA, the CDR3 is TGTGCCAGCTCACCAACGTCCAGCGGGCCGTCCTACAATGAGCAGTTCTTC. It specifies CASSPTSSGPSYNEQFF.

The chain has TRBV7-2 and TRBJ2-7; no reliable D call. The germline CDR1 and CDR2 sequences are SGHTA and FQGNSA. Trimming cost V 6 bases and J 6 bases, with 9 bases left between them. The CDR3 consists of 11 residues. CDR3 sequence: CASRISVEQYF. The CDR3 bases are TGTGCCAGCAGAATCAGCGTCGAGCAGTACTTC. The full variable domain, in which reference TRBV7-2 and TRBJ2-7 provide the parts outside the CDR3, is GAGVSQSPSNKVTEKGKDVELRCDPISGHTALYWYRQSLGQGLEFLIYFQGNSAPDKSGLPSDRFSAERTGGSVSTLTIQRTQQEDSAVYLCASRISVEQYFGPGTRLTVT.

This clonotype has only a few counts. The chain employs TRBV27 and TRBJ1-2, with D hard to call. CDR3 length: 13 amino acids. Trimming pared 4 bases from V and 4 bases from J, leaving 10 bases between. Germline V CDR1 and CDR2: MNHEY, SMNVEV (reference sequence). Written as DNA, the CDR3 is TGTGCCAGCAGTTCCCGGGGAACCTATGGCTACACCTTC. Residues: CASSSRGTYGYTF.

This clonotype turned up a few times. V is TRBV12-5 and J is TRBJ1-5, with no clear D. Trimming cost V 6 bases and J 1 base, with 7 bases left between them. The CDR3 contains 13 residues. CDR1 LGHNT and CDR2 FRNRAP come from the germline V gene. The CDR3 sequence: CASGPGSNQPQHF. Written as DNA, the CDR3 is TGTGCTAGTGGACCCGGAAGCAATCAGCCCCAGCATTTT. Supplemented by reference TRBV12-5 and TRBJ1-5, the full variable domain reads DARVTQTPRHKVTEMGQEVTMRCQPILGHNTVFWYRQTMMQGLELLAYFRNRAPLDDSGMPKDRFSAEMPDATLATLKIQPSEPRDSAVYFCASGPGSNQPQHFGDGTRLSIL.

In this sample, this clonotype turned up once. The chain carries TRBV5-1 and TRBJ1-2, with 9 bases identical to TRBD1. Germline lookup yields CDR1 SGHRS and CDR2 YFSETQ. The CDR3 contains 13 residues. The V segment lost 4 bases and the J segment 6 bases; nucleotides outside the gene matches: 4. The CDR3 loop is CASSAGTGNGYTF. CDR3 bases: TGCGCCAGCAGCGCGGGGACAGGGAATGGCTACACCTTC.

The CDR3 DNA reads TGTGCCAGCAGTTACTTGGGAGCGCAGGGGCCCCAGCATTTT. Its protein is CASSYLGAQGPQHF. This chain links TRBV6-5 with TRBJ1-5, with D maybe TRBD1 (5 bases). The CDR3 covers 14 residues. Germline loops: CDR1 MNHEY, CDR2 SVGAGI. V gave up 1 base and J gave up 9 bases, with 13 bases separating them.

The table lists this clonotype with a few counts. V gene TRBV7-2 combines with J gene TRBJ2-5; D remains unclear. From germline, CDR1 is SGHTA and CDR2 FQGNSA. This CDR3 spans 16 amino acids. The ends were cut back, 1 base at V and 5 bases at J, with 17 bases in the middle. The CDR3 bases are TGTGCCAGCAGCTTAGGTCCCAGACGATTGCTCGAGACCCAGTACTTC. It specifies CASSLGPRRLLETQYF.

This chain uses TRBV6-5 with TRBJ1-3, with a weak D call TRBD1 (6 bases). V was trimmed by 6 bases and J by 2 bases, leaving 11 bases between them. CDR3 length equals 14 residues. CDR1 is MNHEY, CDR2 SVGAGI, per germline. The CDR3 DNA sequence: TGTGCCAGCAGCTACGGGGGCCCTGGAAACACCATATATTTT. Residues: CASSYGGPGNTIYF.

The CDR3 loop reads CSAQGEREVGYTF. CDR3 sequence (DNA): TGCAGTGCTCAGGGGGAAAGGGAGGTGGGCTACACCTTC. The gene calls are TRBV20-1 and TRBJ1-2, with 7 nucleotides matching TRBD1. There are 13 residues in the CDR3. The trim removed 5 bases at V and 8 bases at J, leaving 11 bases unmatched. Per germline, CDR1 DFQATT and CDR2 SNEGSKA (reference sequence).

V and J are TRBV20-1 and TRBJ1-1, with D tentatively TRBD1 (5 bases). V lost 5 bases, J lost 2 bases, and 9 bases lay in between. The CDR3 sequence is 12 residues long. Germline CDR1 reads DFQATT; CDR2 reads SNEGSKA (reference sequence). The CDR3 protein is CSAYDRNTEAFF. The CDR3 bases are TGCAGTGCTTACGACAGAAACACTGAAGCTTTCTTT.

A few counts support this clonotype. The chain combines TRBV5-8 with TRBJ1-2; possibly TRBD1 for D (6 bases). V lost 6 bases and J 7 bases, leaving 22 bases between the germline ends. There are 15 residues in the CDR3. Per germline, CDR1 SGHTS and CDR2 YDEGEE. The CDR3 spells CASTLRGPLSSGYTF. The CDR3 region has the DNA TGTGCCAGCACCCTACGGGGGCCCTTAAGTAGTGGCTACACCTTC. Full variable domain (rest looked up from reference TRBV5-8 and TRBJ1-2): EAGVTQSPTHLIKTRGQQATLRCSPISGHTSVYWYQQALGLGLQFLLWYDEGEERNRGNFPPRFSGRQFPNYSSELNVNALELEDSALYLCASTLRGPLSSGYTFGSGTRLTVV.

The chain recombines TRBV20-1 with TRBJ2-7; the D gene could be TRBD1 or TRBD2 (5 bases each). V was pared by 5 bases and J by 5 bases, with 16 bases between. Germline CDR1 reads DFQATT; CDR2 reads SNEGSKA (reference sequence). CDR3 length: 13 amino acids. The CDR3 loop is CSARDANQNEQYF. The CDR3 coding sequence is TGCAGTGCTCGGGACGCCAACCAGAACGAGCAGTACTTC.

This chain's CDR3 is CSARQGETQYF. DNA of the CDR3: TGCAGTGCCAGACAGGGGGAGACCCAGTACTTC. J is TRBJ2-5 and V is TRBV20-1; 8 nucleotides line up with TRBD1. Germline lookup yields CDR1 DFQATT and CDR2 SNEGSKA (reference sequence). V was clipped by 6 bases and J by 5 bases; unmatched bases: 2. CDR3 size: 11 residues.

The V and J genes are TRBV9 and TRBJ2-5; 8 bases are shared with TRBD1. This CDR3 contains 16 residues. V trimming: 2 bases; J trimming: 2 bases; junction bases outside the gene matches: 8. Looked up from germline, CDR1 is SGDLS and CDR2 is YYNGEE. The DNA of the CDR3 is TGTGCCAGCAGCGTTGCACAGGGGGGTGGTCAAGAGACCCAGTACTTC. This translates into CASSVAQGGGQETQYF. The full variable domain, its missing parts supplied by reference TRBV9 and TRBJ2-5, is DSGVTQTPKHLITATGQRVTLRCSPRSGDLSVYWYQQSLDQGLQFLIQYYNGEERAKGNILERFSAQQFPDLHSELNLSSLELGDSALYFCASSVAQGGGQETQYFGPGTRLLVL.

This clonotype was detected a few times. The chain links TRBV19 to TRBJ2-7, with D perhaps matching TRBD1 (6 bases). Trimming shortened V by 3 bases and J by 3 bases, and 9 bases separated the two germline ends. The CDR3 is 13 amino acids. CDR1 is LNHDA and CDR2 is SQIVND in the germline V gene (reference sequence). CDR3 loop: CASSIEGGYEQYF. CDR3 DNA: TGTGCCAGTAGTATTGAAGGGGGCTACGAGCAGTACTTC. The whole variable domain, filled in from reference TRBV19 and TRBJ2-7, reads DGGITQSPKYLFRKEGQNVTLSCEQNLNHDAMYWYRQDPGQGLRLIYYSQIVNDFQKGDIAEGYSVSREKKESFPLTVTSAQKNPTAFYLCASSIEGGYEQYFGPGTRLTVT.

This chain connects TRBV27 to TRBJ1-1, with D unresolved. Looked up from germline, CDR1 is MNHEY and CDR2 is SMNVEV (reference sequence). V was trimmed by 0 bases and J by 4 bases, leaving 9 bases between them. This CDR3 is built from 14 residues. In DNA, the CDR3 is TGTGCCAGCAGTTTATCGGGCTGGGGCACTGAAGCTTTCTTT. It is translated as CASSLSGWGTEAFF.

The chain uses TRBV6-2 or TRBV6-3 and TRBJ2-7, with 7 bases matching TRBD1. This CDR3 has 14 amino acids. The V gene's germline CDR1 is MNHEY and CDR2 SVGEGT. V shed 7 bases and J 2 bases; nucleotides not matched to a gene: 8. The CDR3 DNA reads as TGTGCCAGCACCCAAGGGGGCACAGCCTACGAGCAGTACTTC. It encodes CASTQGGTAYEQYF.

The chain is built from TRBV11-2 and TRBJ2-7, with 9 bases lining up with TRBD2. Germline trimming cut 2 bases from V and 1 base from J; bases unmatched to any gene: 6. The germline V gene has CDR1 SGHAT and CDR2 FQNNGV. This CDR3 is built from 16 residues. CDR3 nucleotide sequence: TGTGCCAGCAGCTTACAATCGACTAGCGGTTCCTACGAGCAGTACTTC. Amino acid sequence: CASSLQSTSGSYEQYF.

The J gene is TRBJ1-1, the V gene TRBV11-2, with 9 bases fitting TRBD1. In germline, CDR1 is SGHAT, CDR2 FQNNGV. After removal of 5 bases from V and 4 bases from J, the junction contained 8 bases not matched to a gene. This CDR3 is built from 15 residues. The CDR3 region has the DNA TGTGCCAGCAGCAAGCAACAGGGGGCCAGCACTGAAGCTTTCTTT. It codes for CASSKQQGASTEAFF.

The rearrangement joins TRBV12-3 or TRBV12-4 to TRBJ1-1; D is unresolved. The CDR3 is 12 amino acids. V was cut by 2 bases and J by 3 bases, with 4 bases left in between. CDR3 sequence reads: CASSLRDTEAFF. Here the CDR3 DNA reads TGTGCCAGCAGTTTAAGGGACACTGAAGCTTTCTTT.